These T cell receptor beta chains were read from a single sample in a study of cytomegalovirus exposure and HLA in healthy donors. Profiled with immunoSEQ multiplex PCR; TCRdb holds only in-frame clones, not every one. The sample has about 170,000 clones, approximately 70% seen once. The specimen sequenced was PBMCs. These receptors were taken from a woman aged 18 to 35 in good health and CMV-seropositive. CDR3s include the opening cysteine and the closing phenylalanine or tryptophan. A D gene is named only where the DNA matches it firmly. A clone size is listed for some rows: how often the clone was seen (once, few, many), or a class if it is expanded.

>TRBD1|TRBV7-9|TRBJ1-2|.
CASSFLDGTAYGYTF
TGTGCCAGCAGCTTTCTTGATGGGACAGCCTATGGCTACACCTTC
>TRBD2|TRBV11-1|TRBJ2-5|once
CASSPGLAGGRETQYF
TGTGCCAGCAGCCCCGGACTAGCGGGGGGGAGAGAGACCCAGTACTTC
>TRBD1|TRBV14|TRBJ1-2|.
CASSQTTGVVYGYTF
TGTGCCAGCAGCCAAACCACAGGGGTAGTCTATGGCTACACCTTC
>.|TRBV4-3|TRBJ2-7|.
CASSQDMTASYEQYF
TGCGCCAGCAGCCAAGATATGACAGCATCCTACGAGCAGTACTTC
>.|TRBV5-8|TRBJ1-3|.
CASSLVRELNTIYF
TGTGCCAGCAGCTTGGTGCGGGAGCTAAACACCATATATTTT
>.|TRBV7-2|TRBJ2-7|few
CASSPTAYEQYF
TGTGCCAGCAGCCCGACAGCCTACGAGCAGTACTTC
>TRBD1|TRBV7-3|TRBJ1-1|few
CASSPRQGITEAFF
TGTGCCAGCAGCCCCCGACAGGGAATTACTGAAGCTTTCTTT
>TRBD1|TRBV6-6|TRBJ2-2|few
CAIAPQGAAGELFF
TGTGCCATCGCCCCCCAGGGGGCGGCCGGGGAGCTGTTTTTT
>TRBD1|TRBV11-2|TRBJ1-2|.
CASSYLGDSYGYTF
TGTGCCAGCAGCTATCTGGGGGACAGCTATGGCTACACCTTC
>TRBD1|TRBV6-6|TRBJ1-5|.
CASVKTGKDQPQHF
TGTGCCAGCGTTAAGACAGGGAAGGATCAGCCCCAGCATTTT
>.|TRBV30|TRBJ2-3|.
CAWSVGQRLRTDTQYF
TGTGCCTGGAGTGTAGGGCAGCGACTAAGAACAGATACGCAGTATTTT
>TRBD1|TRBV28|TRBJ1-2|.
CASRQGIKGYTF
TGTGCCAGCAGACAGGGGATAAAAGGCTACACCTTC
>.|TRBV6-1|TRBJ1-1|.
CASREGMGRRPEAFF
TGTGCCAGCAGGGAAGGAATGGGGAGGCGCCCTGAAGCTTTCTTT
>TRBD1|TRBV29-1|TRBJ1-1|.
CSAGRHSGQGAEAFF
TGCAGCGCCGGTCGCCACTCGGGACAGGGGGCTGAAGCTTTCTTT
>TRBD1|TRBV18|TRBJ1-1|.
CASSPDRVIEAFF
TGTGCCAGCTCACCCGACAGGGTCATTGAAGCTTTCTTT
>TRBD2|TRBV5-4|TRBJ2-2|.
CASSLLSLAGDSPGELFF
TGTGCCAGCAGCTTGTTATCACTAGCGGGGGACTCTCCCGGGGAGCTGTTTTTT
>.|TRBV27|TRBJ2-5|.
CASKLRQETQYF
TGTGCCAGCAAACTGCGCCAAGAGACCCAGTACTTC
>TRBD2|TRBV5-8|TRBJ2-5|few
CASSLAGASGGPQYF
TGTGCCAGCAGCTTGGCCGGGGCTAGCGGGGGGCCCCAGTACTTC
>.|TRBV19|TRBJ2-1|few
CASTPDRLGAYNEQFF
TGTGCCAGTACCCCTGACAGGCTGGGTGCCTACAATGAGCAGTTCTTC
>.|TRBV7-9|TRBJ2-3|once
CASSLVYTDTQYF
TGTGCCAGCAGCTTAGTTTACACAGATACGCAGTATTTT
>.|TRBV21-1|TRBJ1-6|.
CASSKQGGDSPLHF
TGTGCCAGCAGCAAACAGGGTGGGGATTCACCCCTCCACTTT
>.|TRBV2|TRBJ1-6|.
CASNEGVSSYNSPLHF
TGTGCCAGCAACGAAGGAGTGAGCTCCTATAATTCACCCCTCCACTTT
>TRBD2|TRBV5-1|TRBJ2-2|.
CASSIRLAAGELFF
TGCGCCAGCAGCATAAGACTAGCGGCCGGGGAGCTGTTTTTT
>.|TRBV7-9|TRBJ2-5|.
CASSFYSGTQYQETQYF
TGTGCCAGCAGCTTCTACTCAGGGACTCAGTACCAAGAGACCCAGTACTTC
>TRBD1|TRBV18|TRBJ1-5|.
CATSQGASNQPQHF
TGTGCCACCTCCCAGGGGGCAAGCAATCAGCCCCAGCATTTT
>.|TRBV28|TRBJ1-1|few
CASSFGPGSHRARAFF
TGTGCCAGCAGTTTTGGTCCGGGATCCCACAGGGCCCGAGCTTTCTTT
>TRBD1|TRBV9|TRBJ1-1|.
CASSVAGQPNTEAFF
TGTGCCAGCAGCGTAGCGGGACAGCCGAACACTGAAGCTTTCTTT
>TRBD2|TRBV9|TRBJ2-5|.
CASSAGGRETQYF
TGTGCCAGCAGTGCGGGGGGGCGGGAGACCCAGTACTTC
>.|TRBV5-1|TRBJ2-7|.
CASSPRLSQSYEQYF
TGCGCCAGCAGCCCACGACTCTCGCAGTCCTACGAGCAGTACTTC
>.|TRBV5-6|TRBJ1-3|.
CASSLLTGNLLNTIYF
TGTGCCAGCAGCTTACTCACAGGCAACCTCCTAAACACCATATATTTT
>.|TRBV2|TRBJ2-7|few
CASTIKSGPAYEQYF
TGTGCCAGCACGATTAAATCAGGGCCAGCTTACGAGCAGTACTTC
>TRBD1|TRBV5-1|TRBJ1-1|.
CASSTGQGEGTEAFF
TGCGCCAGCAGCACTGGACAGGGGGAGGGCACTGAAGCTTTCTTT
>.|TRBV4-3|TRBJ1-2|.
CASSPTRSRGYTF
TGCGCCAGCAGCCCAACTAGATCGCGAGGCTACACCTTC
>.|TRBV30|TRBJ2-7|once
CAWSVPGYEQYF
TGTGCCTGGAGTGTACCAGGCTACGAGCAGTACTTC
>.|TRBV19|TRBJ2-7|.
CASRSSGVGEQYF
TGTGCCAGTAGAAGCTCAGGGGTGGGGGAGCAGTACTTC
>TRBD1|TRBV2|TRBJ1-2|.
CASGDRGFAGYTF
TGTGCCAGCGGGGACAGGGGCTTCGCTGGCTACACCTTC
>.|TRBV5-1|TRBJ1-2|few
CASSFGTSYGYTF
TGCGCCAGCAGCTTCGGGACAAGCTATGGCTACACCTTC
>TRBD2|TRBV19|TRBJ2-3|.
CASSIRSGGSTDTQYF
TGTGCCAGTAGTATCCGTAGCGGGGGGAGCACAGATACGCAGTATTTT
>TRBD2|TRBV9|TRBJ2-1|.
CASSAGTSAGNEQFF
TGTGCCAGCAGCGCGGGGACTAGCGCTGGCAATGAGCAGTTCTTC
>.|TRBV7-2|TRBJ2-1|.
CASSLGLIGYNEQFF
TGTGCCAGCAGCTTAGGGCTAATCGGGTACAATGAGCAGTTCTTC
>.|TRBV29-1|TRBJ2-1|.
CSALDSPNNEQFF
TGCAGCGCCTTGGACAGTCCTAACAATGAGCAGTTCTTC
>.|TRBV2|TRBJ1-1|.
CASSRGNAEAFF
TGTGCCAGCAGTAGGGGTAACGCTGAAGCTTTCTTT
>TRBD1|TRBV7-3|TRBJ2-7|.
CASSAGTGPYEQYF
TGTGCCAGCAGCGCCGGGACAGGGCCCTACGAGCAGTACTTC
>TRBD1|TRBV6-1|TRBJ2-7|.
CASSTLRGNYEQYF
TGTGCCAGCAGTACACTCAGGGGGAACTACGAGCAGTACTTC
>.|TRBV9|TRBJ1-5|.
CASSVGAHNQPQHF
TGTGCCAGCAGCGTAGGGGCACACAATCAGCCCCAGCATTTT
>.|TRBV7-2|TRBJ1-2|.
CASSLGTLAQIIYGYTF
TGTGCCAGCAGCTTAGGGACACTTGCACAGATCATCTATGGCTACACCTTC
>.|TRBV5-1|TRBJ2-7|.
CASSLAPGLRGTDYEQYF
TGCGCCAGCAGCTTGGCCCCCGGTCTCAGGGGCACTGACTACGAGCAGTACTTC
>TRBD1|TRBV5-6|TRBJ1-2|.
CASSFRDREPYGYTF
TGTGCCAGCAGCTTTCGAGACAGGGAACCCTATGGCTACACCTTC
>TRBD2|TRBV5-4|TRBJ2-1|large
CASSAGTSTYNEQFF
TGTGCCAGCAGCGCCGGGACTAGCACTTACAATGAGCAGTTCTTC
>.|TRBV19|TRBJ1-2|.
CASSKSDSNYGYTF
TGTGCCAGTAGTAAAAGCGACAGTAACTATGGCTACACCTTC
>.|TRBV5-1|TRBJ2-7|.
CASSPGQEGSEQYF
TGCGCCAGCAGCCCGGGCCAAGAGGGATCGGAGCAGTACTTC
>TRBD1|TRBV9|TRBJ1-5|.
CASSAGQNQPQHF
TGTGCCAGCAGCGCGGGACAGAACCAGCCCCAGCATTTT